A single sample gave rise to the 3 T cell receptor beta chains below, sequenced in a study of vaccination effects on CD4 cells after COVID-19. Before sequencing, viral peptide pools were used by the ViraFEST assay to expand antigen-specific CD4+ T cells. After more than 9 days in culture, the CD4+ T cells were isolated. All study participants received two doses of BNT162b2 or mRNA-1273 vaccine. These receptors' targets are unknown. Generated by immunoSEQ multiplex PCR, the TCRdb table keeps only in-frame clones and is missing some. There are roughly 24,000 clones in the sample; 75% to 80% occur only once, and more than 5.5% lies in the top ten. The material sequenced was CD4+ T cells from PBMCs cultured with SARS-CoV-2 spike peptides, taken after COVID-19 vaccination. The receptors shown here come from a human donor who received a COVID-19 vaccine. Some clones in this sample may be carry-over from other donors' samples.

This CDR3 reads CATSSITVDNQPQHF. For the CDR3, the DNA is TGTGCCACCAGCAGCATAACAGTGGATAATCAGCCCCAGCATTTT. The rearrangement links TRBV15 to TRBJ1-5; D gene unclear. CDR3 size: 15 residues. Trimming stripped 3 bases from V and 4 bases from J, with 13 bases between. Per the germline V gene, CDR1 is LNHNV and CDR2 is YYDKDF (reference sequence).

CDR3 residues: CASSVSGGMETQYF. Here the CDR3 DNA reads TGCGCCAGCAGCGTCTCCGGCGGGATGGAGACCCAGTACTTC. The genes are TRBV5-1 and TRBJ2-5; weak D call: TRBD2 (6 bases). This CDR3 region has 14 residues. Trimming cost V 4 bases and J 5 bases, with 15 bases left between them. Germline V gene sequence: CDR1 SGHRS, CDR2 YFSETQ.

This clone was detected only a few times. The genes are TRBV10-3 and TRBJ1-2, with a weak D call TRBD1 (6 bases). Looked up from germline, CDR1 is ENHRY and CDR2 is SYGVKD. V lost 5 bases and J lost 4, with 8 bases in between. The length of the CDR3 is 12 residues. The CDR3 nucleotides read TGTGCCATCAGTCCGGACAGCTATGGCTACACCTTC. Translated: CAISPDSYGYTF.